This T cell receptor beta chain emerged from a study of T cell responses to AZD1222 COVID-19 vaccine. Profiled with immunoSEQ multiplex PCR; TCRdb holds only in-frame clones, not every one. The sample includes roughly 140,000 clones, approximately 89% seen only once; the top ten take more than 2%. CDR1 and CDR2 (germline): SGHTA, FQGTGA. V gave up 1 base and J gave up 10 bases, with 11 bases separating them. The CDR3 has 13 residues. This receptor was taken from an adult in good health. The specimen was peripheral blood, collected on day 0 of AZD1222 vaccination. The V call is TRBV7-3, the J call TRBJ2-1; D uncertain. CDR3 DNA sequence: TGTGCCAGCAGCTTAATTGTCTTTCAAGAGCAGTTCTTC. Its protein is CASSLIVFQEQFF. Variable domain in full (rest from reference TRBV7-3 and TRBJ2-1): GAGVSQTPSNKVTEKGKYVELRCDPISGHTALYWYRQSLGQGPEFLIYFQGTGAADDSGLPNDRFFAVRPEGSVSTLKIQRTERGDSAVYLCASSLIVFQEQFFGPGTRLTVL.